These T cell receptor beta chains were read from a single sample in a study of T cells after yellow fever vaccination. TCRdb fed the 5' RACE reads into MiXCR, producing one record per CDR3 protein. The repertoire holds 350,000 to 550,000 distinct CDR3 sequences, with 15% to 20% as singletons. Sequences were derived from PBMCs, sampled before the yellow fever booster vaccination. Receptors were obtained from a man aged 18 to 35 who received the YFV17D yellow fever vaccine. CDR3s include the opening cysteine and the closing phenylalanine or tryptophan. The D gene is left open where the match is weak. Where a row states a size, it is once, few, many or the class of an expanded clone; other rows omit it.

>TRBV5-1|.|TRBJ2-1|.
CASSRRQKYNEQFF
TGCGCCAGCAGCCGAAGACAGAAATACAATGAGCAGTTCTTC
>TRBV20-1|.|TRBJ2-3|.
CSASGVSVTDTQYF
TGCAGTGCTAGCGGCGTCTCGGTCACAGATACGCAGTATTTT
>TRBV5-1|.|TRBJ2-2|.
CASSTDRSNTGELFF
TGCGCCAGCAGTACTGACAGATCGAACACCGGGGAGCTGTTTTTT
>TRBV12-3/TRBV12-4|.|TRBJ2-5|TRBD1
CASSFRAGQGEETQYF
TGTGCGAGCAGTTTCCGCGCGGGACAGGGGGAAGAGACCCAGTACTTC
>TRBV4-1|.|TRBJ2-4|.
CASSQDPLAKNIQYF
TGCGCCAGCAGCCAAGATCCACTAGCCAAAAACATTCAGTACTTC
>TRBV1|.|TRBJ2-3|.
CTSSPDRGTQYF
TGCACCAGCAGCCCTGACCGGGGTACGCAGTATTTT
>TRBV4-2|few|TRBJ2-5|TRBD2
CASSQETGRGGQETQYF
TGTGCCAGCAGCCAAGAGACAGGGCGGGGGGGTCAAGAGACCCAGTACTTC
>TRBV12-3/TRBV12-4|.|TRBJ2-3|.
CASRTTSLWATDTQYF
TGTGCCAGCAGGACGACTAGTTTATGGGCCACAGATACGCAGTATTTT
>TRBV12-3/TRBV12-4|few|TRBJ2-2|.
CASGRGVAGELFF
TGTGCCAGCGGAAGAGGGGTGGCCGGGGAGCTGTTTTTT
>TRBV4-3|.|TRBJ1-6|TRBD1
CASSQDQGQGNSPLHF
TGCGCCAGCAGCCAAGATCAGGGACAGGGGAATTCACCCCTCCACTTT
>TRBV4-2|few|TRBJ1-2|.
CASSQEPGAAIYGYTF
TGTGCCAGCAGCCAAGAGCCCGGGGCAGCGATCTATGGCTACACCTTC
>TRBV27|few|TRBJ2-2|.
CASSLVGIANTGELFF
TGTGCCAGCAGTTTAGTGGGAATCGCGAACACCGGGGAGCTGTTTTTT
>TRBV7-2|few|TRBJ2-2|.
CASSLVRGPPSGELFF
TGTGCCAGCAGCTTAGTCCGGGGGCCCCCCTCCGGGGAGCTGTTTTTT
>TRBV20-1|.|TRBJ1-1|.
CSARPGRDTEAFF
TGCAGTGCTAGGCCGGGACGGGACACTGAAGCTTTCTTT
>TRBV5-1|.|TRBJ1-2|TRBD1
CASSQNPGQGTYGYTF
TGCGCCAGCAGCCAAAATCCGGGACAGGGAACCTATGGCTACACCTTC
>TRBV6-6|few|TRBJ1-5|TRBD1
CASRHQGVYQPQHF
TGTGCCAGCAGGCACCAGGGGGTCTATCAGCCCCAGCATTTT
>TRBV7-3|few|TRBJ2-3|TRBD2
CASSSSGPRTDTQYF
TGTGCCAGCAGCTCTAGCGGGCCCCGCACAGATACGCAGTATTTT
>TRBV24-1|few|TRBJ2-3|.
CATSDSGGLVTDTQYF
TGTGCCACCAGTGATTCTGGGGGTCTTGTCACAGATACGCAGTATTTT
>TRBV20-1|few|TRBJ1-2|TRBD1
CSARDVSGGQAYGYTF
TGCAGTGCTAGAGATGTGAGCGGGGGACAGGCCTATGGCTACACCTTC
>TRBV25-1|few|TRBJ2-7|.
CASRAYEQYF
TGTGCCAGCAGAGCTTACGAGCAGTACTTC
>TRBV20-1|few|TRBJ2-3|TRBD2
CSANRLAGDQDTQYF
TGCAGTGCTAACCGACTAGCGGGGGATCAAGATACGCAGTATTTT
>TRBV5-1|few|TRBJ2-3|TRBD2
CASSDNSGGVTDTQYF
TGCGCCAGCAGCGACAATAGCGGGGGGGTCACAGATACGCAGTATTTT
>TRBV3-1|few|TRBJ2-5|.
CASSQGASLQETQYF
TGTGCCAGCAGCCAGGGTGCCTCACTCCAAGAGACCCAGTACTTC
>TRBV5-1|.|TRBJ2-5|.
CASSLGVRKQETQYF
TGCGCCAGCAGCTTGGGGGTGCGGAAACAAGAGACCCAGTACTTC
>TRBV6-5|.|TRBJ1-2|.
CASSYSVDGGANYGYTF
TGTGCCAGCAGTTACTCCGTTGACGGAGGGGCTAACTATGGCTACACCTTC
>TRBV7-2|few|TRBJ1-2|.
CASSLGGQGSDYGYTF
TGTGCCAGCAGCTTAGGAGGTCAGGGAAGTGACTATGGCTACACCTTC
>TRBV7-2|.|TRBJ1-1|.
CASSATAEAFF
TGTGCCAGCAGCGCGACAGCTGAAGCTTTCTTT
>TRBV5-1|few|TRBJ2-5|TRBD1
CASSLWTGTQETQYF
TGCGCCAGCAGCTTGTGGACAGGGACTCAAGAGACCCAGTACTTC
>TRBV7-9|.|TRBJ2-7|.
CASRGGTVPYEQYF
TGTGCCAGCAGGGGGGGGACAGTACCCTACGAGCAGTACTTC
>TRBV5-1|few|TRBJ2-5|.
CASSLESAATRETQYF
TGCGCCAGCAGCTTGGAGTCGGCAGCGACCCGGGAGACCCAGTACTTC
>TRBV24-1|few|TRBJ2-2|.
CATSVGGYTGELFF
TGTGCCACCAGTGTCGGGGGATACACCGGGGAGCTGTTTTTT
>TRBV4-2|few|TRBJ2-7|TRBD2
CASSQELGGGPYEQYF
TGTGCCAGCAGCCAAGAACTTGGCGGGGGGCCGTACGAGCAGTACTTC
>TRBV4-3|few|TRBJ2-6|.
CASSLQGANVLTF
TGCGCCAGCAGCCTACAAGGGGCCAACGTCCTGACTTTC
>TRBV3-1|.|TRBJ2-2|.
CASNPGQGKKNTGELFF
TGTGCCAGCAACCCAGGGCAGGGAAAGAAGAACACCGGGGAGCTGTTTTTT
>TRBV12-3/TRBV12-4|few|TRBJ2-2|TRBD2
CASSLAGPGGFTGELFF
TGTGCCAGCAGTTTAGCGGGTCCGGGGGGGTTCACCGGGGAGCTGTTTTTT
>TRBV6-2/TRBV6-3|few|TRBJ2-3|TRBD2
CASSVFIAGSDTQYF
TGTGCCAGCAGTGTGTTTATAGCGGGATCAGATACGCAGTATTTT
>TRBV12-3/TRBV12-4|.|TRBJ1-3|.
CASSFRTSGNTIYF
TGTGCCAGCAGTTTCCGGACCTCTGGAAACACCATATATTTT
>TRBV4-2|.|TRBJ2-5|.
CASSTPLEETQYF
TGTGCCAGCAGCACCCCCCTTGAAGAGACCCAGTACTTC
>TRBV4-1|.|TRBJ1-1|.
CASSHREEQPKLAFF
TGCGCCAGCAGCCACAGGGAGGAACAGCCGAAACTAGCTTTCTTT
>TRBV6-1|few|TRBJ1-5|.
CASREGVNQPQHF
TGTGCCAGCAGAGAGGGAGTGAATCAGCCCCAGCATTTT
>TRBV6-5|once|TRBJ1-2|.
CASSYSRQGAYGYTF
TGTGCCAGCAGTTACTCTAGGCAGGGTGCCTATGGCTACACCTTC
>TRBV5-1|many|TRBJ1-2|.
CASSLGTPEGGYTF
TGCGCCAGCAGCTTGGGGACCCCCGAGGGGGGCTACACCTTC
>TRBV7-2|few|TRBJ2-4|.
CASSPDPRSEDIQYF
TGTGCCAGCAGCCCCGACCCACGGTCGGAGGACATTCAGTACTTC
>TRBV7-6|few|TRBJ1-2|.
CASSRCGWNYGYTF
TGTGCCAGCAGCAGGTGTGGATGGAACTATGGCTACACCTTC
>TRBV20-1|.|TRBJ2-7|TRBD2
CSALSGGDSYEQYF
TGCAGTGCGCTTAGCGGGGGAGACTCCTACGAGCAGTACTTC
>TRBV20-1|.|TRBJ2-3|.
CSVRRGATDTQYF
TGCAGTGTGAGAAGGGGGGCCACTGATACGCAGTATTTT
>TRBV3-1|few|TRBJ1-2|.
CASSQGWDRLKYGYTF
TGTGCCAGCAGCCAAGGGTGGGACCGCCTGAAATATGGCTACACCTTC
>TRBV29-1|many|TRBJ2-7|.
CSADGTGEQYF
TGCAGCGCTGACGGGACGGGGGAGCAGTACTTC
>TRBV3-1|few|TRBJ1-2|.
CASSQGDGDHYGYTF
TGTGCCAGCAGCCAAGGAGATGGAGATCACTATGGCTACACCTTC
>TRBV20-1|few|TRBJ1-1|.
CSATWRGGAFF
TGCAGTGCCACATGGAGAGGGGGAGCTTTCTTT
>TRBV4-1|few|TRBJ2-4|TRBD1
CASSQVQGDIQYF
TGCGCCAGCAGCCAAGTCCAGGGGGACATTCAGTACTTC
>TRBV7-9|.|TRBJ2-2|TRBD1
CASSFRTGARELFF
TGTGCCAGCAGCTTTAGGACAGGGGCCCGGGAGCTGTTTTTT